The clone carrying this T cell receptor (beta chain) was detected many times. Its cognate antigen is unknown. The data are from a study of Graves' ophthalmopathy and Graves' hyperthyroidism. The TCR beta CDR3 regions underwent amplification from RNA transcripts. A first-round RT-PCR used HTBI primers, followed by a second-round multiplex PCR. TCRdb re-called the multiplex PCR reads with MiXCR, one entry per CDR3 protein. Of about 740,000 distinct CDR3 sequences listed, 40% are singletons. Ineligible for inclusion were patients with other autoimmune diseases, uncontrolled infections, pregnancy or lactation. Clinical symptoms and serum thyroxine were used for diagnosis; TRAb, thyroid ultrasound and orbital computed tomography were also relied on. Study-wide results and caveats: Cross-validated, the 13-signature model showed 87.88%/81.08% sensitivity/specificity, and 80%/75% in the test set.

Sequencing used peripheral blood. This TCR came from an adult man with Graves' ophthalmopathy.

The CDR3, as DNA: TGTGCCAGCAGTGATAGAGCGGGACAAGAGACCCAGTACTTC. Translated, it gives CASSDRAGQETQYF. V gene TRBV2 combines with J gene TRBJ2-5; 7 nucleotides align to TRBD2. Trimming at V came to 3 bases and at J to 2 bases, leaving 3 bases not matched to a gene. The CDR3 is 14 amino acids. The germline V gene has CDR1 SNHLY and CDR2 FYNNEI.